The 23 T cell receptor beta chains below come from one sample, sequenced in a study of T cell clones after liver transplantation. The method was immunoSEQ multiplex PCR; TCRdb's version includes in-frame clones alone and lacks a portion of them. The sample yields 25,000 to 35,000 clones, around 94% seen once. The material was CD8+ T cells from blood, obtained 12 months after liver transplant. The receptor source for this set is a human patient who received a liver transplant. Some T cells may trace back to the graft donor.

The CDR3 here is CASNAGNNQPQHF. CDR3 bases: TGTGCCAGCAATGCAGGGAACAATCAGCCCCAGCATTTT. The chain employs TRBV2 and TRBJ1-5; tentatively, D is TRBD1 (5 bases). V was trimmed by 7 bases and J by 3 bases, leaving 10 bases between them. The germline V gene has CDR1 SNHLY and CDR2 FYNNEI. The CDR3 is 13 amino acids.

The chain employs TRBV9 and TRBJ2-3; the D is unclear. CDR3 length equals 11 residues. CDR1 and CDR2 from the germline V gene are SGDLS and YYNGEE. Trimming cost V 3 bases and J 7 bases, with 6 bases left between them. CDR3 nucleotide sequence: TGTGCCAGCAGCGACCGTTATACGCAGTATTTT. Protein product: CASSDRYTQYF.

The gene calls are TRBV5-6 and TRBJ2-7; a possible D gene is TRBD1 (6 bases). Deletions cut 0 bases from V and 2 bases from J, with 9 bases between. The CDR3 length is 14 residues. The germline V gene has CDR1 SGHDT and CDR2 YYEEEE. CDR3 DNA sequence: TGTGCCAGCAGCTTGGCACAGGGAGCCTACGAGCAGTACTTC. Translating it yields CASSLAQGAYEQYF.

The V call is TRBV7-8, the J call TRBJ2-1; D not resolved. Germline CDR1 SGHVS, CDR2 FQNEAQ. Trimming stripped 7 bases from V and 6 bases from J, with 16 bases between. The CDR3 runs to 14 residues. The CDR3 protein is CASNPWAGSNEQFF. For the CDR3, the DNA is TGTGCCAGCAACCCCTGGGCCGGAAGCAATGAGCAGTTCTTC.

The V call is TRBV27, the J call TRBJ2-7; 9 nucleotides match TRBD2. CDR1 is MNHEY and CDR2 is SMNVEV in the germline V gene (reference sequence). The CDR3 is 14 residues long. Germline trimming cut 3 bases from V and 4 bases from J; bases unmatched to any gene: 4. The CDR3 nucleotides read TGTGCCAGCAGTTTTGCGGGAGGGAGGTACGAGCAGTACTTC. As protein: CASSFAGGRYEQYF.

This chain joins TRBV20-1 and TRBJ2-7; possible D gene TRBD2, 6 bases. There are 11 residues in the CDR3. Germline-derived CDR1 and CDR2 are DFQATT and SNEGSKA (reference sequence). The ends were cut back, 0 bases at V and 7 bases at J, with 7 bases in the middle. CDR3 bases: TGCAGTGCTAGAGATAGCGGTGAGCAGTACTTC. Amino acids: CSARDSGEQYF.

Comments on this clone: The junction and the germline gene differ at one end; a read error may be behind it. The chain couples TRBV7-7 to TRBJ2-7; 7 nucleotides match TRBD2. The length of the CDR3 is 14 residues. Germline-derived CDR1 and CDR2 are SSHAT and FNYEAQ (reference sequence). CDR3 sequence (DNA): TGTGCTAGCAGCCCCTTTGCGGGAGCTGGCGAGCAGTACTTC. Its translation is CASSPFAGAGEQYF.

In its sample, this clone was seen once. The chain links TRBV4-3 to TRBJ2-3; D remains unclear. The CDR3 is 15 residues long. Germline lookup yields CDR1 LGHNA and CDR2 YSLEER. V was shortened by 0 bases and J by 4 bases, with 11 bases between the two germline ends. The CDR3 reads CASSQDPPKADTQYF. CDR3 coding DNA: TGCGCCAGCAGCCAAGATCCTCCTAAGGCAGATACGCAGTATTTT.

CDR3 bases: TGTGCCAGCAGCGGAGAAGCAGGGATCCATGGCTACACCTTC. Translated, it gives CASSGEAGIHGYTF. V gene TRBV5-8 combines with J gene TRBJ1-2; weak D call: TRBD1 (5 bases). Germline V CDR1 and CDR2: SGHTS, YDEGEE. Trimming left V 4 bases short and J 6 bases short, with 16 bases between. The CDR3 extends over 14 amino acids. The complete variable domain, with remaining parts taken from reference TRBV5-8 and TRBJ1-2, reads EAGVTQSPTHLIKTRGQQATLRCSPISGHTSVYWYQQALGLGLQFLLWYDEGEERNRGNFPPRFSGRQFPNYSSELNVNALELEDSALYLCASSGEAGIHGYTFGSGTRLTVV.

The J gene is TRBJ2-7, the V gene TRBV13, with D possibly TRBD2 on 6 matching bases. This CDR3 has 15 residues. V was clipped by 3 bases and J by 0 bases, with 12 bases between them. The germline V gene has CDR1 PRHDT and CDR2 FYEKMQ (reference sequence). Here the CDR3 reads CASSFLGDFSYEQYF. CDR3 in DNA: TGTGCCAGCAGCTTCTTGGGGGACTTCTCCTACGAGCAGTACTTC.

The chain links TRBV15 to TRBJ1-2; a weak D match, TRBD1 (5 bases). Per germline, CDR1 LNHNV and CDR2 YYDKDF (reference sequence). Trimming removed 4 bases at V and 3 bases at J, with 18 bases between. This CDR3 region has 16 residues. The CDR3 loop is CATSKSGGRTDYGYTF. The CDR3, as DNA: TGTGCCACCAGCAAAAGTGGGGGGAGAACAGACTATGGCTACACCTTC.

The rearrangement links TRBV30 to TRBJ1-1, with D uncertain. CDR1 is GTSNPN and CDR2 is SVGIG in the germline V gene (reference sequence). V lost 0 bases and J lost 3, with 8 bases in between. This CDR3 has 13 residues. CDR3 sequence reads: CAWSVGRHTEAFF. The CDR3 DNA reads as TGTGCCTGGAGTGTAGGCAGACACACTGAAGCTTTCTTT.

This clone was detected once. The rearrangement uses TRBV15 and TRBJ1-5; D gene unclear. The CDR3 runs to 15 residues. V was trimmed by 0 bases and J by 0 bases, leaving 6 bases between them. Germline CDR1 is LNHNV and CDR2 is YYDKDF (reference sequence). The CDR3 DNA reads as TGTGCCACCAGCAGAGATCGGGGTAGCAATCAGCCCCAGCATTTT. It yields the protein CATSRDRGSNQPQHF.

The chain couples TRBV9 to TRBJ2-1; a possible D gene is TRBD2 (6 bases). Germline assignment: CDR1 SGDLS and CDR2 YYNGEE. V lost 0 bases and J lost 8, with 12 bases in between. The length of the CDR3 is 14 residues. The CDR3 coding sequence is TGTGCCAGCAGCGTAGAGTCGGGGGTCGATGAGCAGTTCTTC. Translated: CASSVESGVDEQFF.

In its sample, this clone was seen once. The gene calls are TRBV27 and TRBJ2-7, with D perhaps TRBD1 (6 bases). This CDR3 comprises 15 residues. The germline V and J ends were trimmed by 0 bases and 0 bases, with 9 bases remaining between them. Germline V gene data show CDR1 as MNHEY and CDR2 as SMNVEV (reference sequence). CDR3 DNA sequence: TGTGCCAGCAGTTTATCGATACAGGGCTCCTACGAGCAGTACTTC. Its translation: CASSLSIQGSYEQYF.

The CDR3 loop reads CASSPGLAGRRGEQYF. The CDR3 DNA is TGTGCCAGCAGCCCTGGACTAGCGGGGAGGAGGGGCGAGCAGTACTTC. This rearrangement joins TRBV28 to TRBJ2-7; 12 positions agree with TRBD2. The J segment lost 6 bases and the V segment lost 6 bases, leaving 12 bases of the junction unmatched. The CDR3 totals 16 residues. CDR1 is MDHEN and CDR2 is SYDVKM in the germline V gene.

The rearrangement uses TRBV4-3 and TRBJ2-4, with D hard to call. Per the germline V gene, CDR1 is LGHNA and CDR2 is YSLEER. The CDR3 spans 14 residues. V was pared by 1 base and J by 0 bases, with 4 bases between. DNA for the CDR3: TGCGCCAGCAGCCAAGGGATAGCCAAAAACATTCAGTACTTC. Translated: CASSQGIAKNIQYF.

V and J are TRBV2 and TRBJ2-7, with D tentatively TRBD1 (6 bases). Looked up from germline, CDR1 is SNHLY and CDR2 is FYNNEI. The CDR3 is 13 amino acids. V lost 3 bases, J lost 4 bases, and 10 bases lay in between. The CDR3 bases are TGTGCCAGCAGTGACGGCAGGGGTTACGAGCAGTACTTC. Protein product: CASSDGRGYEQYF.

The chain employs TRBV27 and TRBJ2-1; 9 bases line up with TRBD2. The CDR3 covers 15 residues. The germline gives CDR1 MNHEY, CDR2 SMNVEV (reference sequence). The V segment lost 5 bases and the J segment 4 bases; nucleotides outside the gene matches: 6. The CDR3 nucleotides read TGTGCCAGCAGTCAGGGACTAGCTGTATACAATGAGCAGTTCTTC. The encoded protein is CASSQGLAVYNEQFF.

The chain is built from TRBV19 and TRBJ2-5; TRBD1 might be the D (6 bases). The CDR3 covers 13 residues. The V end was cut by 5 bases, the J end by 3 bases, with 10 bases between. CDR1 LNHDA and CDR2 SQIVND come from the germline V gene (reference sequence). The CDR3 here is CASSADSEETQYF. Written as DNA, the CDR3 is TGTGCCAGTAGTGCGGACAGCGAAGAGACCCAGTACTTC. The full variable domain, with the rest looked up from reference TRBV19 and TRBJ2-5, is DGGITQSPKYLFRKEGQNVTLSCEQNLNHDAMYWYRQDPGQGLRLIYYSQIVNDFQKGDIAEGYSVSREKKESFPLTVTSAQKNPTAFYLCASSADSEETQYFGPGTRLLVL.

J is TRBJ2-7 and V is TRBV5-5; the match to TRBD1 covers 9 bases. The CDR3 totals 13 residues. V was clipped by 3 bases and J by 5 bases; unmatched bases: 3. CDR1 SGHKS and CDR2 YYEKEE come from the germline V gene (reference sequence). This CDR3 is CASSYGQGNEQYF. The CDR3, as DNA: TGTGCCAGCAGCTACGGACAGGGGAACGAGCAGTACTTC.

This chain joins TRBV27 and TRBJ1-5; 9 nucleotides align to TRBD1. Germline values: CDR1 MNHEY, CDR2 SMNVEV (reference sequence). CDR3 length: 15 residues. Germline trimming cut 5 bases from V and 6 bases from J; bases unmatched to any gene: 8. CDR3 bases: TGTGCCAGCAGTCCCGGGACAGGGTCATTTCAGCCCCAGCATTTT. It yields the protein CASSPGTGSFQPQHF.

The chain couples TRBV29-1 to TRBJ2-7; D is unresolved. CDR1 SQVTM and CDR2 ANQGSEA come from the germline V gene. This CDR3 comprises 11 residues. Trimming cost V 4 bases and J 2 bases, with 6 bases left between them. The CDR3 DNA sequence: TGCAGCGTTGGACGGACCTACGAGCAGTACTTC. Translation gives CSVGRTYEQYF.